The clone carrying this TCR beta chain was picked up one time. Antigen unknown. Germline V CDR1 and CDR2: GTSNPN, SVGIG (reference sequence). This CDR3 spans 12 amino acids. The junction had 3 bases not matched to a gene; V was cut back by 2 bases and J by 8 bases. The sample is drawn from a study of cytotoxic CD8 clonotypes in ibrutinib-treated CLL. Study summary: Across the patients, some eleven were relapsed/refractory, 15 treatment-naive and roughly 17 IGHV unmutated.

Depths of 1 in 200,000 to 1 in 1 million T cells were the sequencing target. Profiling relied on immunoSEQ multiplex PCR, and the TCRdb table lists in-frame clones only, not all of them. The sample shows about 68,000 clones, approximately 90% of them seen only once. Study outcomes and limitations: Contraction or stability on treatment was seen for public clonotypes, which were uncommon.

The chain uses TRBV30 and TRBJ2-1, with TRBD1 matching over 7 bases. Sequencing used PBMCs, obtained after 12 months of ibrutinib treatment. The sequence came from a human donor with chronic lymphocytic leukemia. The CDR3 loop is CAWSPDRDEQFF. The DNA for the CDR3 is TGTGCCTGGAGTCCTGACAGGGATGAGCAGTTCTTC.